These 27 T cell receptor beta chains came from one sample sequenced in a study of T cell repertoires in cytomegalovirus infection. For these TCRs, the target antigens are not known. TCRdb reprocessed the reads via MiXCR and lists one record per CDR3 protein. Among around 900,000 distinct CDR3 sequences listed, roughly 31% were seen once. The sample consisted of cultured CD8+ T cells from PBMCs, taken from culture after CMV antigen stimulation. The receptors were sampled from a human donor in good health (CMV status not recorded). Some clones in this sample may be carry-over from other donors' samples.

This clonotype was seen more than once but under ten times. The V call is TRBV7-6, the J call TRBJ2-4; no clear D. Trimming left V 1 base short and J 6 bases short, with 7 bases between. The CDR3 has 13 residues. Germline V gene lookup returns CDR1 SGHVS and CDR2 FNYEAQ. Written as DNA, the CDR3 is TGTGCCAGCAGCTTAGACAAGAGAAACATTCAGTACTTC. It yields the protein CASSLDKRNIQYF.

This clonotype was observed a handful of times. CDR3 coding DNA: TGCGCCAGCAGCGGGGCAGCAAGTCAGCCCCAGCATTTT. Encoded protein: CASSGAASQPQHF. The gene calls are TRBV4-1 and TRBJ1-5, with D possibly TRBD1 on 5 matching bases. Germline V gene lookup returns CDR1 MGHRA and CDR2 YSYEKL. CDR3 length: 13 amino acids. Trimming removed 5 bases from V and 6 bases from J, with 11 bases in between.

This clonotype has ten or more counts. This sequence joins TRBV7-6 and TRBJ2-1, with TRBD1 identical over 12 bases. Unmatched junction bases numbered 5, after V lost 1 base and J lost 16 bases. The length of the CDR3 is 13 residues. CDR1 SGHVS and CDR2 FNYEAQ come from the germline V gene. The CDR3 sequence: CASSLVGDRGLFF. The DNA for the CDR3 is TGTGCCAGCAGCTTAGTGGGGGACAGGGGGCTTTTCTTC.

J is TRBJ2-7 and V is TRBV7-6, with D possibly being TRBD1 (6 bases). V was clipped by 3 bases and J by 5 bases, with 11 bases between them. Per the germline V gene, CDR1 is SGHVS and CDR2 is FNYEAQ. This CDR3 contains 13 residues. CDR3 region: CASSFGGFNEQYV. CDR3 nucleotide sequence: TGTGCCAGCAGCTTTGGGGGCTTCAACGAGCAGTACGTC.

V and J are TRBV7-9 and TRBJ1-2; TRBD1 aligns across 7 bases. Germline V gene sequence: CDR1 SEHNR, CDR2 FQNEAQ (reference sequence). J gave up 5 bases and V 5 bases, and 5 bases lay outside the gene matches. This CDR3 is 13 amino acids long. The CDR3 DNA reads TGTGCCAGCAGCCACAGACAGGGTTATGGCTACACCTTC. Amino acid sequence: CASSHRQGYGYTF.

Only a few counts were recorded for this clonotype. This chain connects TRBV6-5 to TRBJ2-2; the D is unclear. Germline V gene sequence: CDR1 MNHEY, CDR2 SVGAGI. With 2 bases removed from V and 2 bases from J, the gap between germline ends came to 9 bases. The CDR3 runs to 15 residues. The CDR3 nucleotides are TGTGCCAGCAGTTACGAATCTGCCAACACCGGGGAGCTGTTTTTT. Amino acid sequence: CASSYESANTGELFF.

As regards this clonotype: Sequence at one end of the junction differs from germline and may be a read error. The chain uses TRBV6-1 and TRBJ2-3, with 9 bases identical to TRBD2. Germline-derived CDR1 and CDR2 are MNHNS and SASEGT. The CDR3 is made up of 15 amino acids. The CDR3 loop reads CASSVAGGPADTQCF. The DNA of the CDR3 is TGTGCCAGCAGTGTGGCGGGGGGGCCGGCAGATACGCAGTGTTTT.

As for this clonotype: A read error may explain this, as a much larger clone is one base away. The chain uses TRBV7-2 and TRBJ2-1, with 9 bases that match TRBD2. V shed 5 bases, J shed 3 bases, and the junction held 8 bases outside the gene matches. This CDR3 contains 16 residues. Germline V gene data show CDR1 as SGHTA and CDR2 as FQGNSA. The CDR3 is CASSPSSGGRYNEQFF. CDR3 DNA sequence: TGTGCCAGCAGCCCCAGTAGCGGGGGCCGCTACAATGAGCAGTTCTTC.

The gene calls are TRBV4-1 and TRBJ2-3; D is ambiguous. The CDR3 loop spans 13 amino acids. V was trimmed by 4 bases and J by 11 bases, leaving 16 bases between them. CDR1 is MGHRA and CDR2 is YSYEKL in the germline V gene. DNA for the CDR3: TGCGCCAGCAGCCCCTTTTTGAGCCTCGAGCAGTATTTT. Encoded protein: CASSPFLSLEQYF.

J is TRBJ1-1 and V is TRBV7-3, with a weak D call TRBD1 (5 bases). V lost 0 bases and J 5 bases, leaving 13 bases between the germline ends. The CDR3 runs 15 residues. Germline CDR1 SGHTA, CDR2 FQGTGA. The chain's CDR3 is CASSLTGGGVTEAFF. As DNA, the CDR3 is TGTGCCAGCAGCTTAACCGGGGGGGGGGTAACTGAAGCTTTCTTT.

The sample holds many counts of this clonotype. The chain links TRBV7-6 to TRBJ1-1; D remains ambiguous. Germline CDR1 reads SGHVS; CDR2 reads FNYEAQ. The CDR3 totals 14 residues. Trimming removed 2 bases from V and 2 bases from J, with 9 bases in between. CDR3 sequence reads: CASSLIGPNTEAFF. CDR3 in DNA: TGTGCCAGCAGCTTAATAGGGCCCAACACTGAAGCTTTCTTT.

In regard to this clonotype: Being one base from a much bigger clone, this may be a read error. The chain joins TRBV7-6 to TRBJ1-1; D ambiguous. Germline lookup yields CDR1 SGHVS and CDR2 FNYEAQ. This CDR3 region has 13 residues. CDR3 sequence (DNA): TGTGTCAGCAACCCCCAGCACATCACTGAAGCTTTCTTT. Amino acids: CVSNPQHITEAFF. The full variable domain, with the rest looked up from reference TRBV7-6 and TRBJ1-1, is GAGVSQSPRYKVTKRGQDVALRCDPISGHVSLYWYRQALGQGPEFLTYFNYEAQQDKSGLPNDRFSAERPEGSISTLTIQRTEQRDSAMYRCVSNPQHITEAFFGQGTRLTVV.

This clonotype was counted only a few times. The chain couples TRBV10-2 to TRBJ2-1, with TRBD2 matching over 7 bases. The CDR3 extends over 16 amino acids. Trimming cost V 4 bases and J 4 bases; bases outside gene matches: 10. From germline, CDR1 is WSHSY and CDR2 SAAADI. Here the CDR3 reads CASSVLPSGEYNEQFF. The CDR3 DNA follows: TGCGCCAGCAGTGTGCTTCCCAGCGGGGAATACAATGAGCAGTTCTTC.

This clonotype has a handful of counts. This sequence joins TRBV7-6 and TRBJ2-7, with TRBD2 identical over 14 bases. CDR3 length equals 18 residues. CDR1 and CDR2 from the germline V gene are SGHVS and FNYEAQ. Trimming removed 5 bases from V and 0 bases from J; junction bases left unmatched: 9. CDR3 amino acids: CASSPGTSGGPSSYEQYV. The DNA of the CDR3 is TGTGCCAGCAGCCCAGGGACTAGCGGGGGCCCGAGCTCCTACGAGCAGTACGTC.

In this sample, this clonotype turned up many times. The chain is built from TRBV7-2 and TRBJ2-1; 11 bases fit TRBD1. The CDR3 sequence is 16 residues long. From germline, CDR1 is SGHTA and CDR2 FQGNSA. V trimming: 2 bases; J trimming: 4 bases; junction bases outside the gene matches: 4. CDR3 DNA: TGTGCCAGCAGCTTACCGGACAGGGGGCCTTACAATGAGCAGTTCTTC. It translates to CASSLPDRGPYNEQFF.

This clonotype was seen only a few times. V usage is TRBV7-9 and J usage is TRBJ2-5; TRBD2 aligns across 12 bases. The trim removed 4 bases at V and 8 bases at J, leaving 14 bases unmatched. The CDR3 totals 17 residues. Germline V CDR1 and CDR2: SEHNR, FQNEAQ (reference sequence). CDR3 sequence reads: CASSSSGLAGTKKTQYF. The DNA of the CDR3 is TGTGCCAGCAGCTCCTCCGGACTAGCGGGGACCAAGAAAACCCAGTACTTC.

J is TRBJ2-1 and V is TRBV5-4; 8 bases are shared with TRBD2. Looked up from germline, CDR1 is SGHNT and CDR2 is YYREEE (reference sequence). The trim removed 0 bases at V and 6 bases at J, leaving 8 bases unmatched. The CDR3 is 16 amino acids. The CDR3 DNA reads TGTGCCAGCAGCTTGGCGTCTAGCGGGTACGTCAATGAGCAGTTCTTC. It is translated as CASSLASSGYVNEQFF.

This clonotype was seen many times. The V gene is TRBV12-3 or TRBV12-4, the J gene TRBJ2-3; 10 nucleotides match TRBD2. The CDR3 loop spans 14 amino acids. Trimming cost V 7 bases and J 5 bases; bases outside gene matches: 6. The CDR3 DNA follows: TGTGCCAGCACCCGGACTAGCGGAATAGATACGCAGTATTTT. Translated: CASTRTSGIDTQYF.

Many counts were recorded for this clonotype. The CDR3 DNA reads TGTGCCAGCAGTGGCCTGACGACACTTCAAGAGACCCAGTACTTC. As protein: CASSGLTTLQETQYF. This chain links TRBV6-1 with TRBJ2-5; D ambiguous. The CDR3 has 15 amino acids. Germline-derived CDR1 and CDR2 are MNHNS and SASEGT. The V end lost 4 bases, the J end lost 2 bases, and 14 bases lay between the germline ends.

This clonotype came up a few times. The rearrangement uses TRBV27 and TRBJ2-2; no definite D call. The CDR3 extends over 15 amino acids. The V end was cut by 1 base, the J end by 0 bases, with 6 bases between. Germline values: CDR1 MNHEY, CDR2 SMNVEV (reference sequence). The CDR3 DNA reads TGTGCCAGCAGTTTATGGGCAGCGAACACCGGGGAGCTGTTTTTT. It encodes CASSLWAANTGELFF.

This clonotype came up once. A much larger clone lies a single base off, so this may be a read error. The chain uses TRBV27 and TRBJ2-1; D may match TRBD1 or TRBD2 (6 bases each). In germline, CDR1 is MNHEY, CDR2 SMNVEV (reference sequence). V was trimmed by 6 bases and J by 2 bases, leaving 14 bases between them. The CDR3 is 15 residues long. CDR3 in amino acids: CASRDLGGPYNEQFF. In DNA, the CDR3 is TGTGCCAGCAGAGATCTTGGGGGGCCCTACAATGAGCAGTTCTTC.

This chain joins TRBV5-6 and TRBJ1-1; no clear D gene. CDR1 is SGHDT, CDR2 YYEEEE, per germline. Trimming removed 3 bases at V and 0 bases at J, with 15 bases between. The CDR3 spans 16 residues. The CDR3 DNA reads TGTGCCAGCAGCTGGCGTGCTGTTCCGTTGAACACTGAAGCTTTCTTT. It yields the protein CASSWRAVPLNTEAFF.

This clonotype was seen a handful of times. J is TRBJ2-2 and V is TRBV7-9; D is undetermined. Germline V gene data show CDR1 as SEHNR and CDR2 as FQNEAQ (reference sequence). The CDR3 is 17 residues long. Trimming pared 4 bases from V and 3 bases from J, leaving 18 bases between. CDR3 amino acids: CASSSPAVLGDTGELFF. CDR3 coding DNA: TGTGCCAGCAGCTCCCCTGCCGTACTTGGCGACACCGGGGAGCTGTTTTTT. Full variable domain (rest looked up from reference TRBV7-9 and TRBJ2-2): DTGVSQNPRHKITKRGQNVTFRCDPISEHNRLYWYRQTLGQGPEFLTYFQNEAQLEKSRLLSDRFSAERPKGSFSTLEIQRTEQGDSAMYLCASSSPAVLGDTGELFFGEGSRLTVL.

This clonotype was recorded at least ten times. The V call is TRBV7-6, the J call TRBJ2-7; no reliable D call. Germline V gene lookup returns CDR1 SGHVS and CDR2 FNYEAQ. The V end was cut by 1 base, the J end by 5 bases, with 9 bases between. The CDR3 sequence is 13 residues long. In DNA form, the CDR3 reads TGTGCCAGCAGCTTAGGGGCCGGCAACGAGCAGTACTTC. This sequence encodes CASSLGAGNEQYF.

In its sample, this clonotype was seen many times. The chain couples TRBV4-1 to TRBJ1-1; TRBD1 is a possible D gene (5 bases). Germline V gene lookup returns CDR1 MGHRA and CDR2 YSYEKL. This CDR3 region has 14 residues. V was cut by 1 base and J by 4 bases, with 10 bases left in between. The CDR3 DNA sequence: TGCGCCAGCAGCCAAGGCGAGGGGAGCACTGAAGCTTTCTTT. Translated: CASSQGEGSTEAFF.

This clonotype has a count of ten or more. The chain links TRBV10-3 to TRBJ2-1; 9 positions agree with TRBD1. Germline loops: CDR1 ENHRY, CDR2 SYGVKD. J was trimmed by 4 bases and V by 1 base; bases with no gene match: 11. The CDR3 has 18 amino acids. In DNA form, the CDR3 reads TGTGCCATCAGTGAGTGGACAGGGGACAACCTCCTTTACAATGAGCAGTTCTTC. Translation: CAISEWTGDNLLYNEQFF.

DNA of the CDR3: TGCGCCAGCAGTCCGGCCAGTTCTCCCACCTACGAGCAGTACTTC. Translation gives CASSPASSPTYEQYF. The chain employs TRBV4-1 and TRBJ2-7; no definite D call. Deletions cut 6 bases from V and 2 bases from J, with 17 bases between. This CDR3 has 15 amino acids. Germline CDR1 reads MGHRA; CDR2 reads YSYEKL.